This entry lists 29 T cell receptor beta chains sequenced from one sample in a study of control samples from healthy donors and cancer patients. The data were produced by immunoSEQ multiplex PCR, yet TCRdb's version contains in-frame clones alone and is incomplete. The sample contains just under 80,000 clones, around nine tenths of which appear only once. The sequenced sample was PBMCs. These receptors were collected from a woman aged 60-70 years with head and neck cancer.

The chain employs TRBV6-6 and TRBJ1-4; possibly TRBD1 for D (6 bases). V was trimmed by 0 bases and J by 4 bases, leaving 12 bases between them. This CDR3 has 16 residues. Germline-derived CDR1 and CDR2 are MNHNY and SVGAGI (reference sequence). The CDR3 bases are TGTGCCAGCAGTTACTCCGACAGGCTTTTTAATGAAAAACTGTTTTTT. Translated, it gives CASSYSDRLFNEKLFF.

The CDR3: CASSLTGQGGSYEQYF. The CDR3, as DNA: TGTGCCAGCAGTTTAACTGGGCAGGGTGGGTCCTACGAGCAGTACTTC. This rearrangement joins TRBV27 to TRBJ2-7, with D maybe TRBD1 (5 bases). CDR1 is MNHEY, CDR2 SMNVEV, per germline (reference sequence). This CDR3 is built from 16 residues. Trimming removed 2 bases from V and 1 base from J, with 15 bases in between.

CDR3 sequence reads: CASGLDTDTQYF. The DNA for the CDR3 is TGCGCCAGCGGTTTAGATACAGATACGCAGTATTTT. The J gene is TRBJ2-3, the V gene TRBV5-1; D unresolved. The CDR3 extends over 12 amino acids. The germline CDR1 and CDR2 sequences are SGHRS and YFSETQ. V lost 7 bases to trimming and J lost 3 bases, with 9 bases between them.

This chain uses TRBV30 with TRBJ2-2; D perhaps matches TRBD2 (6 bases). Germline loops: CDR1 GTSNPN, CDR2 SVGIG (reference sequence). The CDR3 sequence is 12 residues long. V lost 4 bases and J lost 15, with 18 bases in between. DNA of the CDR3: TGTGCCTGGAATGCGGGAACTTCCGAGGTGTTTTTT. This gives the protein CAWNAGTSEVFF.

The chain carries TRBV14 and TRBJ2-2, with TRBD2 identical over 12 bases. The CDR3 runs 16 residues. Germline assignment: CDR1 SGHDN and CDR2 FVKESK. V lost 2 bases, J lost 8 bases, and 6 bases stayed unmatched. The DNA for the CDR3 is TGTGCCAGCAGCCAACGACGACTAGCGGGAGCGGGGGAGCTGTTTTTT. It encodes CASSQRRLAGAGELFF.

The CDR3 protein is CASSRSTGTNTEAFF. In DNA form, the CDR3 reads TGTGCCAGCAGCCGTTCGACAGGGACGAACACTGAAGCTTTCTTT. The chain recombines TRBV7-3 with TRBJ1-1, with 7 bases matching TRBD1. Germline-derived CDR1 and CDR2 are SGHTA and FQGTGA. The ends lost 5 bases at V and 1 base at J; junction bases unmatched: 7. The CDR3 is 15 residues long.

Here the CDR3 DNA reads TGTGCCAGCAGCCAGACAGGGCCCCCTGGAAACACCATATATTTT. Translating it yields CASSQTGPPGNTIYF. This chain connects TRBV14 to TRBJ1-3; TRBD1 matches 7 bases. The V gene's germline CDR1 is SGHDN and CDR2 FVKESK. There are 15 residues in the CDR3. Losses at the gene ends were 3 bases for V and 2 bases for J; bases not matched to a gene: 4.

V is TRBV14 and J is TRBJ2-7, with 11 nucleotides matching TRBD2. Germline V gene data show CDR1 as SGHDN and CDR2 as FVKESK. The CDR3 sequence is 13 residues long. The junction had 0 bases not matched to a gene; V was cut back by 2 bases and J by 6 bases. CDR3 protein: CASSQTSGSEQYF. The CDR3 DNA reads TGTGCCAGCAGCCAAACTAGCGGGAGCGAGCAGTACTTC.

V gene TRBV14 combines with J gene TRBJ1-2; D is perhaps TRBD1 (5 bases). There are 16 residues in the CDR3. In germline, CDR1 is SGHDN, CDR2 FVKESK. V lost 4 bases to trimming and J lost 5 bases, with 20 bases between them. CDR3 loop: CASSPLGTQGLYGYTF. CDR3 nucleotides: TGTGCCAGCAGCCCCCTGGGGACCCAAGGACTGTATGGCTACACCTTC.

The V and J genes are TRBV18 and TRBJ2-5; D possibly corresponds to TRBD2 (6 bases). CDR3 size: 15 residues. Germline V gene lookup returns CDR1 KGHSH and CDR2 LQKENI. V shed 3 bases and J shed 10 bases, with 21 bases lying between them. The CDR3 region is CASSPVGGSGGDQYF. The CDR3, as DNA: TGTGCCAGCTCACCCGTGGGGGGTTCCGGAGGAGACCAGTACTTC.

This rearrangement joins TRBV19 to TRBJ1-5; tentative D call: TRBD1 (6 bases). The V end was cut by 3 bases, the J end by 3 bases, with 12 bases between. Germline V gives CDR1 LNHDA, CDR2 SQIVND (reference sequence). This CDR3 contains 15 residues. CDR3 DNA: TGTGCCAGTAGTATTTCCCGACAGGTCAATCAGCCCCAGCATTTT. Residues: CASSISRQVNQPQHF.

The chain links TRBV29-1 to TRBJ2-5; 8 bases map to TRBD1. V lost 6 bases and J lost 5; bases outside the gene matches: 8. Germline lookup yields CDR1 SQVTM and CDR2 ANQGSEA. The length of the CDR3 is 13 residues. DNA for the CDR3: TGCAGCGTCTCGACAGGGGTGATCGAGACCCAGTACTTC. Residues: CSVSTGVIETQYF.

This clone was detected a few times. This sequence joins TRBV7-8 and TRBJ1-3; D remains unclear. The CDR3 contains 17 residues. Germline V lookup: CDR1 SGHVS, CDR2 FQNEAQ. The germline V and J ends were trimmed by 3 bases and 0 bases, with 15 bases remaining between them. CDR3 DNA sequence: TGTGCCAGCAGCTTCCCCCCAACGACATCCTCTGGAAACACCATATATTTT. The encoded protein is CASSFPPTTSSGNTIYF.

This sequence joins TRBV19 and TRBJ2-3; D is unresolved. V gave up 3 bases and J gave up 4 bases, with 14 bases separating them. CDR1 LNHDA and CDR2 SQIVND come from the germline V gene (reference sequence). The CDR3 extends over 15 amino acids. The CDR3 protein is CASSMSGLSPDTQYF. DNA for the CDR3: TGTGCCAGTAGTATGTCCGGGCTCAGTCCAGATACGCAGTATTTT.

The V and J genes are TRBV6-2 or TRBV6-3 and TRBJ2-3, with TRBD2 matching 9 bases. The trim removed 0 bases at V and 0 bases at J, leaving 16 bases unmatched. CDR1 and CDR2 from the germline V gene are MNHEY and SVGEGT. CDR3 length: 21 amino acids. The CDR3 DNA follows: TGTGCCAGCAGTTACTCGAGCAGTTCGCGGGAGGGCCCTATCAGCACAGATACGCAGTATTTT. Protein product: CASSYSSSSREGPISTDTQYF.

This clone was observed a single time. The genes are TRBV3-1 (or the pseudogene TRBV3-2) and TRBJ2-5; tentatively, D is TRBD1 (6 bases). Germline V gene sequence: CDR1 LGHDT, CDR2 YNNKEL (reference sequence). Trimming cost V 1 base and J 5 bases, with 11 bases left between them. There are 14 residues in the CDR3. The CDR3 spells CASSQANREETQYF. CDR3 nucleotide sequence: TGTGCCAGCAGCCAAGCCAACAGGGAGGAGACCCAGTACTTC.

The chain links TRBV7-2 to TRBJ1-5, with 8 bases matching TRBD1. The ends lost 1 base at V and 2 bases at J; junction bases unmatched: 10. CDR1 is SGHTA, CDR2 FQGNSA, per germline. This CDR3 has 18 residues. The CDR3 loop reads CASSLVPWTGSGNQPQHF. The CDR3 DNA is TGTGCCAGCAGCTTAGTCCCCTGGACAGGGTCTGGCAATCAGCCCCAGCATTTT.

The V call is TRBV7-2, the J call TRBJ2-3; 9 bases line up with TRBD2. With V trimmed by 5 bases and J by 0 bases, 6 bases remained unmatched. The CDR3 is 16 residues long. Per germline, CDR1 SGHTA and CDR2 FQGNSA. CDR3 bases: TGTGCCAGCAGCCTTGGTAGCGGGAGTAGCACAGATACGCAGTATTTT. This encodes CASSLGSGSSTDTQYF.

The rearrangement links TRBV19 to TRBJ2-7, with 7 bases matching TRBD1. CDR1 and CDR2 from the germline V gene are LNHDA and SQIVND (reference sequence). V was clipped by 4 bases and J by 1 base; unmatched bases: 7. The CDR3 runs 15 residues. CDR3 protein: CASSTQQGWSYEQYF. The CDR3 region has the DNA TGTGCCAGTAGTACCCAACAGGGGTGGTCCTACGAGCAGTACTTC.

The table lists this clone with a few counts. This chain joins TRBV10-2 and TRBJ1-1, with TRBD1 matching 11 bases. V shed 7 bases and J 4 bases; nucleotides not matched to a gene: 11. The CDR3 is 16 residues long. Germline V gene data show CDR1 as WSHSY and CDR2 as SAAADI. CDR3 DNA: TGCGCCAGCACCCCGCCCCAGGGGACAGGGGGCACTGAAGCTTTCTTT. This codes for CASTPPQGTGGTEAFF.

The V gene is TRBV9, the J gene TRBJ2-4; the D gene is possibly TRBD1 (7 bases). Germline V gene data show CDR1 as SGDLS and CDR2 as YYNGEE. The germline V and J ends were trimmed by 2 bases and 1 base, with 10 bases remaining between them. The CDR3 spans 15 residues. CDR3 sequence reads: CASSVSGGAKNIQYF. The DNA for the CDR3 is TGTGCCAGCAGCGTTTCAGGGGGGGCCAAAAACATTCAGTACTTC. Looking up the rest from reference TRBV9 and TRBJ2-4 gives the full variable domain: DSGVTQTPKHLITATGQRVTLRCSPRSGDLSVYWYQQSLDQGLQFLIQYYNGEERAKGNILERFSAQQFPDLHSELNLSSLELGDSALYFCASSVSGGAKNIQYFGAGTRLSVL.

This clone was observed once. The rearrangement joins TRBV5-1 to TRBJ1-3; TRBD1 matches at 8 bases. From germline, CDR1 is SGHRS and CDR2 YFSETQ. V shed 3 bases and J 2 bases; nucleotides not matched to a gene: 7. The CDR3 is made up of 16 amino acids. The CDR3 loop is CASSSTGAAPGNTIYF. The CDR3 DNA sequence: TGCGCCAGCAGCTCGACAGGGGCAGCTCCTGGAAACACCATATATTTT.

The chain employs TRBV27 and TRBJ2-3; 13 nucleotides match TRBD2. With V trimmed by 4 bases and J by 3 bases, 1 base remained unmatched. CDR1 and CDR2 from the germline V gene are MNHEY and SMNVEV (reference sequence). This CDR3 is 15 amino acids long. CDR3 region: CASSWGLAGTDTQYF. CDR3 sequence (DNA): TGTGCCAGCAGTTGGGGACTAGCGGGGACAGATACGCAGTATTTT.

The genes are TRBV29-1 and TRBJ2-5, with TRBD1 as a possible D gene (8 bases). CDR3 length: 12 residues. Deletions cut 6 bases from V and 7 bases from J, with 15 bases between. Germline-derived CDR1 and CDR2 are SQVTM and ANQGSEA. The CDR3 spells CSVDREGGTQYF. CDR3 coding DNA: TGCAGCGTGGACAGGGAGGGGGGGACCCAGTACTTC. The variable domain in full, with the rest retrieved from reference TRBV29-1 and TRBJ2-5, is SAVISQKPSRDICQRGTSLTIQCQVDSQVTMMFWYRQQPGQSLTLIATANQGSEATYESGFVIDKFPISRPNLTFSTLTVSNMSPEDSSIYLCSVDREGGTQYFGPGTRLLVL.

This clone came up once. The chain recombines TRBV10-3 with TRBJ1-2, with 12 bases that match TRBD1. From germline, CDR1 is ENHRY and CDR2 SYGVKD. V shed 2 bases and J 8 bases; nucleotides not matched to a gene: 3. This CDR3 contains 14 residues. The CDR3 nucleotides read TGTGCCATCAGTGAGGGGACAGGGGGCTTCGGCTACACCTTC. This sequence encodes CAISEGTGGFGYTF.

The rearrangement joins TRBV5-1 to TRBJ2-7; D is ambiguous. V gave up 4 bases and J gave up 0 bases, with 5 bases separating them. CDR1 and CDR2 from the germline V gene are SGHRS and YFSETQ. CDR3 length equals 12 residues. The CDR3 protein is CASSQSSYEQYF. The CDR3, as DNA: TGCGCCAGCAGCCAAAGCTCCTACGAGCAGTACTTC.

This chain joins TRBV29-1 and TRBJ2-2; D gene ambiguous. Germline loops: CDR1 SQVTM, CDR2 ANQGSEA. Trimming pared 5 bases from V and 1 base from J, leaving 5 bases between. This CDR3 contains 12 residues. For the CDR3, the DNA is TGCAGCGTTTTTGGGAACACCGGGGAGCTGTTTTTT. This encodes CSVFGNTGELFF.

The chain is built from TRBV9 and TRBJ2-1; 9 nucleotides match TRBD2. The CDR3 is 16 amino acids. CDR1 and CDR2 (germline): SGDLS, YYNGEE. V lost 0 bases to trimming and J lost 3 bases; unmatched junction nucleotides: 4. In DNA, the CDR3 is TGTGCCAGCAGCGTAGGCGGGAGGGCCAACTACAATGAGCAGTTCTTC. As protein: CASSVGGRANYNEQFF.

The CDR3 DNA is TGTGCCAGCGGGACAGGCTACTCCTACGAGCAGTACTTC. Translated, it gives CASGTGYSYEQYF. This chain links TRBV19 with TRBJ2-7; 8 bases fit TRBD1. The CDR3 has 13 amino acids. V lost 9 bases, J lost 0 bases, and 4 bases stayed unmatched. CDR1 LNHDA and CDR2 SQIVND come from the germline V gene (reference sequence).